Below, 27 T cell receptor beta chains from the same sample are listed, as sequenced in a study of T cell changes during pregnancy in multiple sclerosis. This table comes from immunoSEQ multiplex PCR, and its TCRdb copy is limited to in-frame clones, with some not included. The table lists 30,000 to 45,000 clones, 92% of them singletons. The specimen was CD4+ T cells from peripheral blood mononuclear cells, collected after pregnancy. The receptors here all came from a female donor with multiple sclerosis, enrolled in a pregnancy study.

The chain has TRBV18 and TRBJ2-6; D gene uncertain. V gave up 5 bases and J gave up 1 base, with 12 bases separating them. This CDR3 comprises 16 residues. CDR1 is KGHSH and CDR2 is LQKENI in the germline V gene. The CDR3 loop reads CASSSLQASGANVLTF. The CDR3 DNA reads as TGTGCCAGCTCATCGCTTCAGGCTTCTGGGGCCAACGTCCTGACTTTC.

The J gene is TRBJ1-1, the V gene TRBV27; TRBD1 might be the D (6 bases). This CDR3 is built from 13 residues. V was shortened by 5 bases and J by 4 bases, with 11 bases between the two germline ends. CDR1 and CDR2 (germline): MNHEY, SMNVEV (reference sequence). CDR3 nucleotide sequence: TGTGCCAGCAGTCCTTTAGGGGGCACTGAAGCTTTCTTT. Translation gives CASSPLGGTEAFF.

This chain uses TRBV19 with TRBJ2-6; the match to TRBD2 covers 7 bases. CDR1 is LNHDA, CDR2 SQIVND, per germline (reference sequence). V dropped 4 bases and J dropped 0; count of bases not matched to a gene: 6. The CDR3 spans 17 residues. CDR3: CASSRLAEFSGANVLTF. CDR3 bases: TGTGCCAGTAGTAGGCTAGCGGAGTTCTCTGGGGCCAACGTCCTGACTTTC.

This clone has just a few counts. This chain joins TRBV7-6 and TRBJ1-1; maybe TRBD1 (6 bases). The CDR3 length is 13 residues. Germline loops: CDR1 SGHVS, CDR2 FNYEAQ. The V end lost 2 bases, the J end lost 6 bases, and 10 bases lay between the germline ends. The CDR3 protein is CASSLRGGAEAFF. CDR3 nucleotides: TGTGCCAGCAGCTTAAGGGGGGGGGCTGAAGCTTTCTTT.

The chain combines TRBV19 with TRBJ1-6; no clear D. Between the trimmed V and J ends, which lost 1 base and 10 bases, there was a span of 17 bases. Germline assignment: CDR1 LNHDA and CDR2 SQIVND (reference sequence). The CDR3 extends over 16 amino acids. CDR3 nucleotide sequence: TGTGCCAGTAGTATAGGACTAGGAGCGATCGGATCACCCCTCCACTTT. Translation gives CASSIGLGAIGSPLHF.

The chain carries TRBV6-5 and TRBJ2-5, with D perhaps matching TRBD2 (6 bases). The V gene's germline CDR1 is MNHEY and CDR2 SVGAGI. This CDR3 has 15 residues. Trimming pared 2 bases from V and 5 bases from J, leaving 15 bases between. CDR3 region: CASSYTLSGGETQYF. DNA for the CDR3: TGTGCCAGCAGTTACACGTTATCAGGAGGGGAGACCCAGTACTTC.

V usage is TRBV27 and J usage is TRBJ1-6; D remains unclear. The V and J ends lost 5 bases and 7 bases respectively, with 12 bases between them. The CDR3 sequence is 14 residues long. Germline assignment: CDR1 MNHEY and CDR2 SMNVEV (reference sequence). The CDR3 DNA reads as TGTGCCAGCAGTGGAGGACTGGGGAATTCACCCCTCCACTTT. This encodes CASSGGLGNSPLHF.

V gene TRBV6-6 combines with J gene TRBJ2-1; TRBD2 might be the D (6 bases). The germline V gene encodes CDR1 MNHNY and CDR2 SVGAGI (reference sequence). V dropped 6 bases and J dropped 6 bases, with 15 bases sitting between them. The CDR3 is made up of 14 amino acids. The CDR3 region is CASSDGGRRNEQFF. CDR3 bases: TGTGCCAGCAGCGACGGGGGTAGGCGCAATGAGCAGTTCTTC.

This chain joins TRBV6-4 and TRBJ2-2; possible D gene TRBD2, 6 bases. Trimming left V 3 bases short and J 1 base short, with 12 bases between. CDR1 MRHNA and CDR2 SNTAGT come from the germline V gene. This CDR3 has 16 amino acids. CDR3 DNA sequence: TGTGCCAGCAGTGATATAAGGCGGGAGAACACCGGGGAGCTGTTTTTT. Amino acid sequence: CASSDIRRENTGELFF.

The chain joins TRBV19 to TRBJ1-1, with TRBD1 as a possible D gene (5 bases). Germline CDR1 is LNHDA and CDR2 is SQIVND (reference sequence). The CDR3 extends over 13 amino acids. V was cut by 3 bases and J by 4 bases, with 9 bases left in between. CDR3 region: CASSIQGVTEAFF. The CDR3, as DNA: TGTGCCAGTAGTATCCAGGGCGTCACTGAAGCTTTCTTT.

The rearrangement links TRBV18 to TRBJ2-1, with a tentative D call TRBD2 (6 bases). The V gene's germline CDR1 is KGHSH and CDR2 LQKENI. The CDR3 is 15 amino acids. Trimming removed 5 bases at V and 2 bases at J, with 13 bases between. This chain's CDR3 is CASSNTSSPYNEQFF. The CDR3 DNA is TGTGCCAGCTCAAATACTAGCAGTCCCTACAATGAGCAGTTCTTC.

The J gene is TRBJ1-3, the V gene TRBV11-2, with D possibly being TRBD1 (6 bases). Per germline, CDR1 SGHAT and CDR2 FQNNGV. The V gene lost 5 bases and the J gene lost 0 bases, with 17 bases spanning the gap. The CDR3 is 17 amino acids. The CDR3 DNA sequence: TGTGCCAGCAGCCCCCAGGGGTCCAGCGACTCTGGAAACACCATATATTTT. Amino acid sequence: CASSPQGSSDSGNTIYF.

The chain carries TRBV30 and TRBJ1-2; D perhaps matches TRBD1 (5 bases). The V end lost 0 bases, the J end lost 1 base, and 9 bases lay between the germline ends. Germline loops: CDR1 GTSNPN, CDR2 SVGIG (reference sequence). This CDR3 is 14 amino acids long. CDR3 loop: CAWSVNRFNYGYTF. CDR3 nucleotide sequence: TGTGCCTGGAGTGTGAACAGGTTTAACTATGGCTACACCTTC.

This chain connects TRBV7-3 to TRBJ2-7, with 7 bases fitting TRBD1. J gave up 7 bases and V 7 bases, and 25 bases lay outside the gene matches. Germline CDR1 SGHTA, CDR2 FQGTGA. This CDR3 region has 18 residues. This chain's CDR3 is CASNRNLKGGEEPREQYF. Here the CDR3 DNA reads TGTGCCAGCAACCGAAACCTAAAAGGGGGCGAGGAACCTAGGGAGCAGTACTTC.

The rearrangement links TRBV7-2 to TRBJ2-3; D perhaps matches TRBD2 (6 bases). Germline loops: CDR1 SGHTA, CDR2 FQGNSA. The CDR3 has 16 residues. The V end was cut by 3 bases, the J end by 0 bases, with 13 bases between. In nucleotides, the CDR3 is TGTGCCAGCAGCTTGAGGGGCGGGGCGAGCACAGATACGCAGTATTTT. Translation gives CASSLRGGASTDTQYF.

The chain recombines TRBV7-3 with TRBJ1-3; 7 bases align to TRBD1. This CDR3 spans 18 amino acids. Germline lookup yields CDR1 SGHTA and CDR2 FQGTGA. The ends lost 1 base at V and 1 base at J; junction bases unmatched: 10. The DNA of the CDR3 is TGTGCCAGCAGCTTAAGCCCCCCCGGCAGGGGGTCTGGAAACACCATATATTTT. Protein: CASSLSPPGRGSGNTIYF.

The rearrangement links TRBV13 to TRBJ2-7; 8 nucleotides line up with TRBD2. This CDR3 has 16 amino acids. V was clipped by 5 bases and J by 0 bases; unmatched bases: 9. Germline V CDR1 and CDR2: PRHDT, FYEKMQ (reference sequence). CDR3 loop: CASSARGGVLSYEQYF. DNA for the CDR3: TGTGCCAGCAGCGCCCGGGGGGGGGTCCTCTCCTACGAGCAGTACTTC.

The rearrangement uses TRBV30 and TRBJ2-1, with D tentatively TRBD2 (5 bases). The CDR3 consists of 15 residues. The germline gives CDR1 GTSNPN, CDR2 SVGIG (reference sequence). V dropped 2 bases and J dropped 2 bases, with 13 bases sitting between them. CDR3 sequence: CAWSPTAGPYNEQFF. The CDR3 nucleotides are TGTGCCTGGAGTCCCACGGCGGGTCCCTACAATGAGCAGTTCTTC. Combining the CDR3 with reference TRBV30 and TRBJ2-1 gives the whole variable domain SQTIHQWPATLVQPVGSPLSLECTVEGTSNPNLYWYRQAAGRGLQLLFYSVGIGQISSEVPQNLSASRPQDRQFILSSKKLLLSDSGFYLCAWSPTAGPYNEQFFGPGTRLTVL.

The chain carries TRBV27 and TRBJ2-7, with 11 bases fitting TRBD2. This CDR3 has 14 amino acids. CDR1 is MNHEY, CDR2 SMNVEV, per germline (reference sequence). J gave up 7 bases and V 6 bases, and 8 bases lay outside the gene matches. The CDR3 sequence is CASRSTRLAGEQYF. For the CDR3, the DNA is TGTGCCAGCAGGTCCACTAGACTAGCGGGGGAGCAGTACTTC.

The J gene is TRBJ2-3, the V gene TRBV11-2; D is perhaps TRBD2 (6 bases). CDR1 and CDR2 from the germline V gene are SGHAT and FQNNGV. The V end lost 1 base, the J end lost 7 bases, and 12 bases lay between the germline ends. This CDR3 comprises 14 residues. In DNA, the CDR3 is TGTGCCAGCAGCTTAGTCGGGAGACTCAATACGCAGTATTTT. Translating gives CASSLVGRLNTQYF.

This chain connects TRBV6-5 to TRBJ1-5; 8 positions agree with TRBD1. Looked up from germline, CDR1 is MNHEY and CDR2 is SVGAGI. CDR3 length: 14 amino acids. Trimming cost V 6 bases and J 4 bases; bases outside gene matches: 5. The CDR3 DNA follows: TGTGCCAGCAGAAGGACAGGGCCAAATCAGCCCCAGCATTTT. Translated: CASRRTGPNQPQHF.

In nucleotides, the CDR3 is TGTGCCAGTAGTCGATTTTGGACAGGGGCCTACGAGCAGTACTTC. Amino acids: CASSRFWTGAYEQYF. The chain combines TRBV19 with TRBJ2-7, with 9 bases matching TRBD1. The CDR3 has 15 residues. J gave up 2 bases and V 5 bases, and 7 bases lay outside the gene matches. Germline assignment: CDR1 LNHDA and CDR2 SQIVND (reference sequence).

This sequence joins TRBV18 and TRBJ1-2; 10 bases line up with TRBD1. With 3 bases clipped from V and 8 bases from J, the junction kept 9 bases outside the gene matches. The CDR3 sequence is 15 residues long. Germline V CDR1 and CDR2: KGHSH, LQKENI. The CDR3 sequence is CASSPPLTGGRGYTF. CDR3 DNA sequence: TGTGCCAGCTCACCTCCCTTGACAGGGGGCAGGGGCTACACCTTC.

The chain links TRBV11-3 to TRBJ2-7; 10 bases map to TRBD2. This CDR3 is 13 amino acids long. Losses at the gene ends were 5 bases for V and 6 bases for J; bases not matched to a gene: 4. Germline assignment: CDR1 SGHNT and CDR2 YENEEA. The CDR3 DNA reads as TGTGCCAGCAGCAGAGTAGCGGGAGGCGAGCAGTACTTC. It is translated as CASSRVAGGEQYF.

The chain has TRBV4-2 and TRBJ2-7, with 11 bases identical to TRBD2. The germline V gene has CDR1 LGHNA and CDR2 YNFKEQ. V shed 2 bases and J 0 bases; nucleotides not matched to a gene: 9. The CDR3 spans 18 residues. CDR3 in amino acids: CASSQTGVAGGLSYEQYF. In DNA, the CDR3 is TGTGCCAGCAGCCAAACGGGAGTAGCGGGAGGGCTCTCCTACGAGCAGTACTTC.

The chain is built from TRBV7-9 and TRBJ2-1, with D uncertain. The CDR3 contains 10 residues. CDR1 is SEHNR and CDR2 is FQNEAQ in the germline V gene (reference sequence). The V end lost 4 bases, the J end lost 12 bases, and 7 bases lay between the germline ends. The CDR3 DNA reads TGTGCCAGCAGCTCGGTTGGGCAGTTCTTC. Translating it yields CASSSVGQFF.

This clone is medium-sized by share. J is TRBJ1-1 and V is TRBV5-4, with D perhaps TRBD1 (6 bases). This CDR3 contains 13 residues. V lost 0 bases and J lost 11, with 14 bases in between. The germline V gene encodes CDR1 SGHNT and CDR2 YYREEE (reference sequence). In DNA, the CDR3 is TGTGCCAGCAGCTTGGTCGTGGGGGCTGGGGCTTTCTTT. Protein: CASSLVVGAGAFF.